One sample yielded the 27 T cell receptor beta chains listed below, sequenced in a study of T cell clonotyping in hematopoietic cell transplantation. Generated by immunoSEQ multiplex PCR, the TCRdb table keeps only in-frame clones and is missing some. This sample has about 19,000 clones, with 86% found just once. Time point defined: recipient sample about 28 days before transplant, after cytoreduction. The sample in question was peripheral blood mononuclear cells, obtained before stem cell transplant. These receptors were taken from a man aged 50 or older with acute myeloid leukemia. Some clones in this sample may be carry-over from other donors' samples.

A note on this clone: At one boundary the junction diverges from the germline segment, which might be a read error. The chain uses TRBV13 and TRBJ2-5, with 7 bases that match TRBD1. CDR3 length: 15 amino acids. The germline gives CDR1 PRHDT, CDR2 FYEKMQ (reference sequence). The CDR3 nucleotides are TGTGCCAGCAGCAATTCCCGGACAGGCCAAGAGACCCAGCACTTC. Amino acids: CASSNSRTGQETQHF.

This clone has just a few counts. DNA of the CDR3: TGTGCCAGCAGCCAAGGCCCCGGGGGAGAGACCCAGTACTTC. Amino acid sequence: CASSQGPGGETQYF. The rearrangement joins TRBV4-2 to TRBJ2-5, with a possible D match to TRBD2 (6 bases). This CDR3 has 14 residues. V lost 1 base and J 4 bases, leaving 10 bases between the germline ends. CDR1 LGHNA and CDR2 YNFKEQ come from the germline V gene.

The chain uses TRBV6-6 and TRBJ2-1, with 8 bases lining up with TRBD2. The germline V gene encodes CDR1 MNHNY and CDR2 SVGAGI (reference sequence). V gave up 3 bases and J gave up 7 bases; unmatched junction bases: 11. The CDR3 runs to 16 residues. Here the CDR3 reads CASSYRVAGFRNEQFF. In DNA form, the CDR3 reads TGTGCCAGCAGTTATAGGGTAGCGGGGTTCCGGAATGAGCAGTTCTTC.

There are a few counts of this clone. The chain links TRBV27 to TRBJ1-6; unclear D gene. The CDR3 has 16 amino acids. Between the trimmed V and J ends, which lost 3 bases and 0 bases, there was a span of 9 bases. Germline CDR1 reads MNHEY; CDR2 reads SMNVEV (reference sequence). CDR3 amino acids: CASSLGRSSYNSPLHF. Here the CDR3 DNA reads TGTGCCAGCAGTTTGGGCAGGAGCTCCTATAATTCACCCCTCCACTTT.

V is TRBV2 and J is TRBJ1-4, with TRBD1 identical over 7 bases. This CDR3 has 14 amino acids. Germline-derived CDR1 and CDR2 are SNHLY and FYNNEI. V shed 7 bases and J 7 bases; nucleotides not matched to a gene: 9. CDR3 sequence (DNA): TGTGCCAGCACCCCCGGGCAGGGGGGTGAAAAACTGTTTTTT. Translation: CASTPGQGGEKLFF.

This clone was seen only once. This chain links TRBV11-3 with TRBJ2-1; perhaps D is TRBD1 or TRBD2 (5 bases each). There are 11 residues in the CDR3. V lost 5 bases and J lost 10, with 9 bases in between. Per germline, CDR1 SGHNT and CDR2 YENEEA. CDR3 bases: TGTGCCAGCAGCCTCGGGGCAGAGCAGTTCTTC. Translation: CASSLGAEQFF.

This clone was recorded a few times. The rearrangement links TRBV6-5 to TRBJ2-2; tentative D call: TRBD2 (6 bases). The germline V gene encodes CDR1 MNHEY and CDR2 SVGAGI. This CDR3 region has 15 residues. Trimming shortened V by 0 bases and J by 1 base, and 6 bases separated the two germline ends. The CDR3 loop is CASSYSGGNTGELFF. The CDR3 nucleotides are TGTGCCAGCAGTTACTCCGGGGGGAACACCGGGGAGCTGTTTTTT.

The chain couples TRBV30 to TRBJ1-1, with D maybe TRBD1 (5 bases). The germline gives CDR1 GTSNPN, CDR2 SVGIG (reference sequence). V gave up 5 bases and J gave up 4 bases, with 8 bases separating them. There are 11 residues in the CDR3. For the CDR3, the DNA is TGTGCCTGGGGGGGGGTCACTGAAGCTTTCTTT. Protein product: CAWGGVTEAFF.

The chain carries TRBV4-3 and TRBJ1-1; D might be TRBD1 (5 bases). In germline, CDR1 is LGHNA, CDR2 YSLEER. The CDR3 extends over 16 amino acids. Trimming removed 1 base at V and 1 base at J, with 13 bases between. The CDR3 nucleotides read TGCGCCAGCAGCCAAGCCTTCGGGGGTTCGAACACTGAAGCTTTCTTT. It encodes CASSQAFGGSNTEAFF.

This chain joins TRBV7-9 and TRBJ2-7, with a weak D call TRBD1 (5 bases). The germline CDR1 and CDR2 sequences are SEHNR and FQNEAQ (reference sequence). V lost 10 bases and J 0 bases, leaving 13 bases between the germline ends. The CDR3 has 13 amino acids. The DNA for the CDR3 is TGTGCCACTGAAGGGGCTTACTCCTACGAGCAGTACTTC. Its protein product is CATEGAYSYEQYF. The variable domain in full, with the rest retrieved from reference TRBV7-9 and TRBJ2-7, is DTGVSQNPRHKITKRGQNVTFRCDPISEHNRLYWYRQTLGQGPEFLTYFQNEAQLEKSRLLSDRFSAERPKGSFSTLEIQRTEQGDSAMYLCATEGAYSYEQYFGPGTRLTVT.

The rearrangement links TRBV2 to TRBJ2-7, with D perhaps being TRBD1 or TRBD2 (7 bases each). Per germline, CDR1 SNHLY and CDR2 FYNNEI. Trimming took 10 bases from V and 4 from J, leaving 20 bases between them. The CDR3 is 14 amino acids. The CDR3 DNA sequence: TGTGCCACCAGGGGGGGGTGGGGACCTTACGAGCAGTACTTC. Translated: CATRGGWGPYEQYF. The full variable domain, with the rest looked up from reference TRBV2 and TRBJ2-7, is EPEVTQTPSHQVTQMGQEVILRCVPISNHLYFYWYRQILGQKVEFLVSFYNNEISEKSEIFDDQFSVERPDGSNFTLKIRSTKLEDSAMYFCATRGGWGPYEQYFGPGTRLTVT.

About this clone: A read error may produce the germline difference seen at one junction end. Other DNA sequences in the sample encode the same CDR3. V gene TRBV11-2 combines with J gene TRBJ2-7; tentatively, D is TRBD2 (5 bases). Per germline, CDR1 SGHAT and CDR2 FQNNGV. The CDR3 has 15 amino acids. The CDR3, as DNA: TGTGCCAGCAGCTCCGGGAACTACCCATCCTATGAGCAGTACTTC. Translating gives CASSSGNYPSYEQYF.

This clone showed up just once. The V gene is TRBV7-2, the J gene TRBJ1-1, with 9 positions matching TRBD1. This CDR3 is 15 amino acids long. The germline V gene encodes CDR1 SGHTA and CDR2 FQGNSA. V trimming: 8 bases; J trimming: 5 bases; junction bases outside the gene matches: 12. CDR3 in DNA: TGTGCCAGCTACAGGGGGCGAGTAGGGGGAACTGAAGCTTTCTTT. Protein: CASYRGRVGGTEAFF. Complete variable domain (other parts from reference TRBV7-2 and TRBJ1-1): GAGVSQSPSNKVTEKGKDVELRCDPISGHTALYWYRQSLGQGLEFLIYFQGNSAPDKSGLPSDRFSAERTGGSVSTLTIQRTQQEDSAVYLCASYRGRVGGTEAFFGQGTRLTVV.

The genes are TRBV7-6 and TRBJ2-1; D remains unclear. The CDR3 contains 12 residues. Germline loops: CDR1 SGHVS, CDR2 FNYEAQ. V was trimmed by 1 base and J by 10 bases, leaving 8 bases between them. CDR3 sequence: CASSLVLREQFF. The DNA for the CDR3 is TGTGCCAGCAGCTTAGTCCTGCGAGAGCAGTTCTTC.

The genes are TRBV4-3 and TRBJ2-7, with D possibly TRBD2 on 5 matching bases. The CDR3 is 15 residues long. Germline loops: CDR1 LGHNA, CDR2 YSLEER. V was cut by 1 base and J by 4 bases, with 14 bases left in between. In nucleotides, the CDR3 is TGCGCCAGCAGCCAAGTTAAGTTCGGGGATTACGAGCAGTACTTC. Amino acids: CASSQVKFGDYEQYF.

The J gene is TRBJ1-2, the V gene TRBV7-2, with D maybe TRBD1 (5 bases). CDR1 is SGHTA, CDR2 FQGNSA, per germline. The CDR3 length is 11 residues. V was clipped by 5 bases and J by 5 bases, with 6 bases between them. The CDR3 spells CASSGGYGYTF. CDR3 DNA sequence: TGTGCCAGCAGCGGGGGTTATGGCTACACCTTC.

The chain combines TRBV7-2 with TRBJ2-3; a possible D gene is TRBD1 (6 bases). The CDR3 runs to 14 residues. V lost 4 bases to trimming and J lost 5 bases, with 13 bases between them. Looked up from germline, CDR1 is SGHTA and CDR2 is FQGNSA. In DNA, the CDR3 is TGTGCCAGCAGCTCCCCAGGGGCGGGAGATACGCAGTATTTT. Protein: CASSSPGAGDTQYF.

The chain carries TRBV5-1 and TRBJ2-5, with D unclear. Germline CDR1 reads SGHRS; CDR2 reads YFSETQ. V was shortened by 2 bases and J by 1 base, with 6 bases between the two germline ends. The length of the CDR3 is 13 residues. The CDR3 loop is CASSFGAQETQYF. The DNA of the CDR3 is TGCGCCAGCAGCTTCGGTGCCCAAGAGACCCAGTACTTC.

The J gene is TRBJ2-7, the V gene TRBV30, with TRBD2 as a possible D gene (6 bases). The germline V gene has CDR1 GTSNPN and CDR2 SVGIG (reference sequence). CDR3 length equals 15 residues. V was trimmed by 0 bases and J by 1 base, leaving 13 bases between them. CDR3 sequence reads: CAWSVGGAASYEQYF. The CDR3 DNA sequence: TGTGCCTGGAGTGTAGGCGGGGCTGCGTCCTACGAGCAGTACTTC.

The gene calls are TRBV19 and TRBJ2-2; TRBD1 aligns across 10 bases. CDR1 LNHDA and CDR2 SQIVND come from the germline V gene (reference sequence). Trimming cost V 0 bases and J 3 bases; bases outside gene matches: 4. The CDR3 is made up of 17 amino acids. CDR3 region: CASSIDSGTGDTGELFF. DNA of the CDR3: TGTGCCAGTAGTATAGATTCCGGGACAGGGGACACCGGGGAGCTGTTTTTT.

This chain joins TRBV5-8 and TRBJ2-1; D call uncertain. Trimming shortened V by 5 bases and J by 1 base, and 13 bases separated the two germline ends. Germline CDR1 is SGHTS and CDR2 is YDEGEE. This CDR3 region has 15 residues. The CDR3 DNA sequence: TGTGCCAGCAGGGATTTTGCCCGATCCTACAATGAGCAGTTCTTC. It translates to CASRDFARSYNEQFF.

CDR3 bases: TGTGCCAGCAGTTTCGGGGGGGCGCGACTCTACGAGCAGTACTTC. Translating it yields CASSFGGARLYEQYF. The chain has TRBV27 and TRBJ2-7; 8 bases agree with TRBD2. Germline assignment: CDR1 MNHEY and CDR2 SMNVEV (reference sequence). Germline trimming cut 3 bases from V and 3 bases from J; bases unmatched to any gene: 7. CDR3 length: 15 amino acids.

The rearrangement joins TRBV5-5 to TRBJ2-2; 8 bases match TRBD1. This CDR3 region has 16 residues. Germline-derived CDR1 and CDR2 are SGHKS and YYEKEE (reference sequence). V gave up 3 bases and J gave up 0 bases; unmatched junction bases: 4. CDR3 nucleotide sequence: TGTGCCAGCAGCTCCCCGACAGGGGCGAACACCGGGGAGCTGTTTTTT. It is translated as CASSSPTGANTGELFF.

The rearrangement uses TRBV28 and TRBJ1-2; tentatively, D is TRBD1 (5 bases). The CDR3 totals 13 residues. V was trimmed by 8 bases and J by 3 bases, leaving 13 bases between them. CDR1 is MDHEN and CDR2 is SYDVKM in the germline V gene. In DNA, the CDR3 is TGTGCCAGCGCCTCCGGGACGGACTATGGCTACACCTTC. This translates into CASASGTDYGYTF.

The CDR3 sequence: CASSFGYEGGELFF. Written as DNA, the CDR3 is TGTGCCAGCAGTTTCGGGTACGAGGGCGGGGAGCTGTTTTTT. V and J are TRBV27 and TRBJ2-2; D is possibly TRBD2 (5 bases). CDR3 length: 14 amino acids. Trimming stripped 3 bases from V and 7 bases from J, with 12 bases between. Germline loops: CDR1 MNHEY, CDR2 SMNVEV (reference sequence).

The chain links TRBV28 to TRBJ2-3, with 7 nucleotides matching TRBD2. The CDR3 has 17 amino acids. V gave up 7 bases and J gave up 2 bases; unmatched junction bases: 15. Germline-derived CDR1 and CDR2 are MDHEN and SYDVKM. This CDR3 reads CASTPPVLAEDTDTQYF. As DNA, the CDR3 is TGTGCCAGCACCCCACCAGTCCTAGCGGAAGACACAGATACGCAGTATTTT.

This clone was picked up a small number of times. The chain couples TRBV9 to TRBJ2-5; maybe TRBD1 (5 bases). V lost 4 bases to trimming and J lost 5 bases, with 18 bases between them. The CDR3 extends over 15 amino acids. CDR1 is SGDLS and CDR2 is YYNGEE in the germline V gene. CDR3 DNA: TGTGCCAGCAGCCAATGGGGCGGTACGATGGAGACCCAGTACTTC. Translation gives CASSQWGGTMETQYF.